Below, one T cell receptor beta chain is given with its context. The sample is drawn from a study of T cell responses to AZD1222 COVID-19 vaccine. Produced via immunoSEQ multiplex PCR; TCRdb's table is partial and in-frame only. The sample has under 200,000 clones; roughly 92% are singletons. This sample comprised peripheral blood, obtained on day 0 of AZD1222 vaccination. This receptor was identified in an adult in good health.

CDR3 residues: CASSKAPLAEKLFF. Written as DNA, the CDR3 is TGTGCCAGCAGCAAAGCCCCCCTGGCGGAAAAACTGTTTTTT. V gene TRBV27 combines with J gene TRBJ1-4; D unclear. The CDR3 has 14 residues. With 6 bases removed from V and 8 bases from J, the gap between germline ends came to 16 bases. CDR1 and CDR2 (germline): MNHEY, SMNVEV (reference sequence).